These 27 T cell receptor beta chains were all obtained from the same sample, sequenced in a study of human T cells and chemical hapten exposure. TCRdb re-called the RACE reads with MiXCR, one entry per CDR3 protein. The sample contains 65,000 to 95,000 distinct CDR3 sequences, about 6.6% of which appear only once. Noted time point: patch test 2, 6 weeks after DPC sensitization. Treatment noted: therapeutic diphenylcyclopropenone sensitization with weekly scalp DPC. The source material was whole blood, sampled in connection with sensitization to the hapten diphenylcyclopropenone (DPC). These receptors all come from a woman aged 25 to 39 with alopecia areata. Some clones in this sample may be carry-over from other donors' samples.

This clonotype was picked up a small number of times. CDR3 in DNA: TGTGCCAGCACTGACAGGGGGGAAATACATAGGGAAGCTTTCTTT. Its protein product is CASTDRGEIHREAFF. The chain carries TRBV7-9 and TRBJ1-1; 9 bases map to TRBD1. With 7 bases clipped from V and 8 bases from J, the junction kept 14 bases outside the gene matches. The germline gives CDR1 SEHNR, CDR2 FQNEAQ (reference sequence). The CDR3 is 15 residues long.

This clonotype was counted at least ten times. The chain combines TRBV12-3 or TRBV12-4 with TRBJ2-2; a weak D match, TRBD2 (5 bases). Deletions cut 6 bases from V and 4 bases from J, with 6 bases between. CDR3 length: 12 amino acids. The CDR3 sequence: CASSRGTGELFF. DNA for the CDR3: TGTGCCAGCAGCCGGGGCACCGGGGAGCTGTTTTTT.

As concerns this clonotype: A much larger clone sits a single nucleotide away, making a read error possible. CDR3 protein: CASSSLGASGETQYF. Written as DNA, the CDR3 is TGTGCCAGCAGTTCTCTCGGGGCTAGCGGAGAGACCCAGTACTTC. The genes are TRBV27 and TRBJ2-5; TRBD2 matches 7 bases. Germline-derived CDR1 and CDR2 are MNHEY and SMNVEV (reference sequence). V dropped 4 bases and J dropped 4; count of bases not matched to a gene: 9. This CDR3 contains 15 residues.

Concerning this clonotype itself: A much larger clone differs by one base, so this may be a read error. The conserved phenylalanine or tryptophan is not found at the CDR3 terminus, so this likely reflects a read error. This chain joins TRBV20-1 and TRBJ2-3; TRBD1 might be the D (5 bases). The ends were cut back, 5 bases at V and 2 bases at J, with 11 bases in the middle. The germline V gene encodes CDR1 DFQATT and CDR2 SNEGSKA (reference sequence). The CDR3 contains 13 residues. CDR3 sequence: CSAAVGATDTQYS. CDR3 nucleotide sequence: TGCAGTGCTGCTGTAGGGGCCACAGATACGCAGTATTCT.

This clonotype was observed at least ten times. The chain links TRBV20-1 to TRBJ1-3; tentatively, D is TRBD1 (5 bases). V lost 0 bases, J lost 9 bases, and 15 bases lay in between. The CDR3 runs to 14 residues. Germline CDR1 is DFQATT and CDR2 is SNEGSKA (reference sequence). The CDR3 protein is CSARDGDQSGTIYF. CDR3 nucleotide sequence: TGCAGTGCTAGAGACGGGGACCAGAGCGGCACCATATATTTT.

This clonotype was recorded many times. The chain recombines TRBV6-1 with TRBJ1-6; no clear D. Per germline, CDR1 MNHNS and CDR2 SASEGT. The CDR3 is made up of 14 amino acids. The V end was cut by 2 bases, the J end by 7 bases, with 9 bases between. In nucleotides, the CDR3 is TGTGCCAGCAGTGAACGAGTCCAAAATTCACCCCTCCACTTT. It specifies CASSERVQNSPLHF.

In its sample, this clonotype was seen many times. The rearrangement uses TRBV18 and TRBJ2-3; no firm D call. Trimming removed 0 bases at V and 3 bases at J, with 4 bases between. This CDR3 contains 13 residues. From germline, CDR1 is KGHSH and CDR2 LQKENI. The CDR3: CASSPPGTDTQYF. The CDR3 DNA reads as TGTGCCAGCTCACCACCCGGAACAGATACGCAGTATTTT. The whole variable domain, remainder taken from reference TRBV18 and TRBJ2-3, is NAGVMQNPRHLVRRRGQEARLRCSPMKGHSHVYWYRQLPEEGLKFMVYLQKENIIDESGMPKERFSAEFPKEGPSILRIQQVVRGDSAAYFCASSPPGTDTQYFGPGTRLTVL.

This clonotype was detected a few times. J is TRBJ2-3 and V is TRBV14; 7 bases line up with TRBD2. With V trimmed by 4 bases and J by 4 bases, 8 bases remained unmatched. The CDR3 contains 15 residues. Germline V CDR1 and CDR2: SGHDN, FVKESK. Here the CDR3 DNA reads TGTGCCAGCAGCCCTCAAGTGGGGGGGGCAGATACGCAGTATTTT. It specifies CASSPQVGGADTQYF.

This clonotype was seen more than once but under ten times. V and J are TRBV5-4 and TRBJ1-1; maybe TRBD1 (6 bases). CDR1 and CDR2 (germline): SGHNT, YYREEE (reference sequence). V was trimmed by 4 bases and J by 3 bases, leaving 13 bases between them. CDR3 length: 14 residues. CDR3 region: CASSKQGEYTEAFF. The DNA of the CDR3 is TGTGCCAGCAGCAAACAGGGAGAGTACACTGAAGCTTTCTTT.

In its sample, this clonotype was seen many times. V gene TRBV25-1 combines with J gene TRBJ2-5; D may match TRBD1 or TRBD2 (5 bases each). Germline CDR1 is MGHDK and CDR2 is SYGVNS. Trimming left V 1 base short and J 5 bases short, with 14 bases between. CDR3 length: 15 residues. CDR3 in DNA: TGTGCCAGCAGTGAATCAAGGGCAGGGACGGAGACCCAGTACTTC. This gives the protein CASSESRAGTETQYF.

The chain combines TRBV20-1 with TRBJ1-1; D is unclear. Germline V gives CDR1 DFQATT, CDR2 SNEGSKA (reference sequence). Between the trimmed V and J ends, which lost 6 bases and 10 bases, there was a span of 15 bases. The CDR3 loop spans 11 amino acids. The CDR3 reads CSAPGREGAFF. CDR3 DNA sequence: TGCAGTGCCCCCGGACGAGAGGGAGCTTTCTTT.

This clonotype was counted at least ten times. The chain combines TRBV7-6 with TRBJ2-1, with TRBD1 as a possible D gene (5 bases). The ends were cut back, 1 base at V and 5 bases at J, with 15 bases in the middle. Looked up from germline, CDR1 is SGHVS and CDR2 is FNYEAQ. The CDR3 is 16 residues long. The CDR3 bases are TGTGCCAGCAGCTTAGAGGGGTATTCCTACCACAATGAGCAGTTCTTC. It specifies CASSLEGYSYHNEQFF.

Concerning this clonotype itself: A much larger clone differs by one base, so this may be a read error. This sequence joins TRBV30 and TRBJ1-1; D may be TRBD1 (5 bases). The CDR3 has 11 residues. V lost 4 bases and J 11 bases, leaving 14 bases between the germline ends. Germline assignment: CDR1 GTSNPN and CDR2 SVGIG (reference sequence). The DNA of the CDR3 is TGTGCCTGGAATATGGGGGGTGTCGCTTTCTTT. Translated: CAWNMGGVAFF.

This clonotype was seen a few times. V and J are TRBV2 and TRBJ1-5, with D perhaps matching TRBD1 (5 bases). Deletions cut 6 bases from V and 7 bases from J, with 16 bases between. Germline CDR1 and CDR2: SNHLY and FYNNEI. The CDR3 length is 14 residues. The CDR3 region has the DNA TGTGCCAGCAGCTTAAAAAGGGGTTACCAGCCCCAGCATTTT. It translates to CASSLKRGYQPQHF.

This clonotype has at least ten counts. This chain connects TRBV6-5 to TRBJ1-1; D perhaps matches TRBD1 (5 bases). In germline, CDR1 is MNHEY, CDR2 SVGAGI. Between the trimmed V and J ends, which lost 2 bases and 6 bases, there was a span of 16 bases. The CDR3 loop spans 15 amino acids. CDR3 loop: CASSYAGQGKSEAFF. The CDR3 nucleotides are TGTGCCAGCAGTTACGCAGGGCAGGGAAAATCTGAAGCTTTCTTT.

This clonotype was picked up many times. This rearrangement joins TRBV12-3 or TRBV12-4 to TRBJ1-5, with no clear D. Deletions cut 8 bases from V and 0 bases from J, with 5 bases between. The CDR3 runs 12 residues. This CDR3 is CASGSSNQPQHF. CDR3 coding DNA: TGTGCCAGCGGATCTAGCAATCAGCCCCAGCATTTT.

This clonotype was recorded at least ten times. The CDR3 loop reads CSVEGGLNAFF. In DNA form, the CDR3 reads TGCAGCGTTGAGGGGGGACTGAATGCTTTCTTT. The gene calls are TRBV29-1 and TRBJ1-1, with TRBD1 as a possible D gene (5 bases). Germline V gene sequence: CDR1 SQVTM, CDR2 ANQGSEA. The ends were cut back, 3 bases at V and 11 bases at J, with 13 bases in the middle. This CDR3 is 11 amino acids long.

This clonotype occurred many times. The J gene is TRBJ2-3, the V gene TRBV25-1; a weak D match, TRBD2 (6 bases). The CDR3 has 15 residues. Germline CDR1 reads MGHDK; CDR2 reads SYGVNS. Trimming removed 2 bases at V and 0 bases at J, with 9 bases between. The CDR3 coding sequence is TGTGCCAGCAGTGAACTAGGGACTAGCACAGATACGCAGTATTTT. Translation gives CASSELGTSTDTQYF.

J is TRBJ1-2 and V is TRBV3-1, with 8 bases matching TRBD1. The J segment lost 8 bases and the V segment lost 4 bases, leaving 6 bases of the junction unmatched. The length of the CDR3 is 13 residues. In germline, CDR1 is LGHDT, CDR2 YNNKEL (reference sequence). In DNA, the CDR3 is TGTGCCAGCAGCCGGACAGGGACGGACGGCTACACCTTC. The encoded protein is CASSRTGTDGYTF.

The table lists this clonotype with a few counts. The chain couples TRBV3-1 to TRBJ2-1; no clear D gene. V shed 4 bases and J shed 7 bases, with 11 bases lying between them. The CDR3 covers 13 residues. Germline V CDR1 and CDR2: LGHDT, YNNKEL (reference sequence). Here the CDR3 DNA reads TGTGCCAGCAGCCGTCTGGGTGAAAATGAGCAGTTCTTC. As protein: CASSRLGENEQFF.

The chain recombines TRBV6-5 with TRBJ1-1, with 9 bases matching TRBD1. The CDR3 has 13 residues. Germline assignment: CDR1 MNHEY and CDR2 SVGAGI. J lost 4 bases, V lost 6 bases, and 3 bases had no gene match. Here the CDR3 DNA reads TGTGCCAGCAGAAGACAGGGGGGCACTGAAGCTTTCTTT. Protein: CASRRQGGTEAFF.

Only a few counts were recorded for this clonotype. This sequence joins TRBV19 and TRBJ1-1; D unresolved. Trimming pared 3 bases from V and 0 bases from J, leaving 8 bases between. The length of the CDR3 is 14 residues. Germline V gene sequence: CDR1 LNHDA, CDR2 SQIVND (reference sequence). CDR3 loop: CASSINLMNTEAFF. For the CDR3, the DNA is TGTGCCAGTAGTATCAATCTCATGAACACTGAAGCTTTCTTT.

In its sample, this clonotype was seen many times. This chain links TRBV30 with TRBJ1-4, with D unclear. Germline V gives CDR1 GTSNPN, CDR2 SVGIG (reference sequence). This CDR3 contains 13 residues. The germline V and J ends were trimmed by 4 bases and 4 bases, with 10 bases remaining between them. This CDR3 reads CAWNPGDNEKLFF. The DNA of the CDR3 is TGTGCCTGGAATCCTGGGGATAATGAAAAACTGTTTTTT.

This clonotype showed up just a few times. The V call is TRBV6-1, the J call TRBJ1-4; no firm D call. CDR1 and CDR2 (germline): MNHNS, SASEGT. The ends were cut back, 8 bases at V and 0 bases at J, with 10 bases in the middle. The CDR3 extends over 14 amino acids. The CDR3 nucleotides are TGTGCCAGCGTGGGGTACTCAACTAATGAAAAACTGTTTTTT. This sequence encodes CASVGYSTNEKLFF.

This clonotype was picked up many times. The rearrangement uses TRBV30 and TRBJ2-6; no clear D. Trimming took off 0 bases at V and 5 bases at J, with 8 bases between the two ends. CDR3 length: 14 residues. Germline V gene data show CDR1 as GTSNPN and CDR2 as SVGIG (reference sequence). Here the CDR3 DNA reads TGTGCCTGGAGTGTATCCCCTCGGGCCAACGTCCTGACTTTC. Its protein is CAWSVSPRANVLTF.

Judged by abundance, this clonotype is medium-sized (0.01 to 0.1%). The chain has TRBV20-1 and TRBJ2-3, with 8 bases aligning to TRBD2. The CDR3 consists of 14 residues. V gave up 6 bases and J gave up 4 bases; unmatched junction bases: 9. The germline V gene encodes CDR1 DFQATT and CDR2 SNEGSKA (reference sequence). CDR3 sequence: CSATPETSADTQYF. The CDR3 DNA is TGCAGTGCAACGCCCGAGACTAGCGCAGATACGCAGTATTTT.

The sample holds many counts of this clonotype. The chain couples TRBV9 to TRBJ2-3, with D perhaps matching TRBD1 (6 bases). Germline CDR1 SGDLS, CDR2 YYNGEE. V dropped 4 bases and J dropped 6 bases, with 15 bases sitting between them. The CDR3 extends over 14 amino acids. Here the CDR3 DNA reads TGTGCCAGCAGCAACACACAGGGATCCGATACGCAGTATTTT. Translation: CASSNTQGSDTQYF.